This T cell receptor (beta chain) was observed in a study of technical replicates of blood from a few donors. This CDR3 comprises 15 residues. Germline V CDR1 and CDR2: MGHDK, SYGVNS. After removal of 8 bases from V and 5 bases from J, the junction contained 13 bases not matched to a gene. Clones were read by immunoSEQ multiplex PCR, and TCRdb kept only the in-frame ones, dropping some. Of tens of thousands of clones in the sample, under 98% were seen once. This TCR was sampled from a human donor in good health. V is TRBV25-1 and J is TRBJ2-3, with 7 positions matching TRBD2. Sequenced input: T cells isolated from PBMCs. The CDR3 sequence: CASGTDWGGVDTQYF. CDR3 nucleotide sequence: TGTGCCAGCGGCACGGATTGGGGGGGAGTAGATACGCAGTATTTT. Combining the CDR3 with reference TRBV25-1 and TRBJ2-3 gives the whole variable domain EADIYQTPRYLVIGTGKKITLECSQTMGHDKMYWYQQDPGMELHLIHYSYGVNSTEKGDLSSESTVSRIRTEHFPLTLESARPSHTSQYLCASGTDWGGVDTQYFGPGTRLTVL.